The 20 T cell receptor beta chains reported below all come from one sample, sequenced in a study of blood T cell repertoires in COVID-19. Libraries were prepared by immunoSEQ multiplex PCR; TCRdb keeps only in-frame clonotypes and omits some of them. The sample lists about 260,000 clones, approximately 86% seen once, with around 1.8% in the top ten. The sequenced sample consisted of peripheral blood. These receptors all stem from a man younger than 40 with active or convalescent COVID-19.

CDR3 loop: CASSTRGYGYTF. The CDR3 nucleotides read TGTGCCAGCAGTACCAGGGGCTATGGCTACACCTTC. The genes are TRBV12-3 or TRBV12-4 and TRBJ1-2, with D tentatively TRBD1 (6 bases). V lost 5 bases, J lost 4 bases, and 8 bases lay in between. This CDR3 is 12 amino acids long.

This clone has a single count. The chain uses TRBV7-9 and TRBJ2-3; D is uncertain. This CDR3 is built from 14 residues. Trimming stripped 4 bases from V and 1 base from J, with 9 bases between. Germline CDR1 SEHNR, CDR2 FQNEAQ (reference sequence). The CDR3 coding sequence is TGTGCCAGCAGCTCGGTCCAAGGCACAGATACGCAGTATTTT. Translating it yields CASSSVQGTDTQYF.

The rearrangement links TRBV19 to TRBJ1-2, with 10 bases that match TRBD1. The CDR3 covers 15 residues. CDR1 and CDR2 from the germline V gene are LNHDA and SQIVND (reference sequence). The J segment lost 4 bases and the V segment lost 3 bases, leaving 5 bases of the junction unmatched. The CDR3 sequence: CASSMGTGVSYGYTF. CDR3 in DNA: TGTGCCAGTAGTATGGGGACAGGGGTTTCCTATGGCTACACCTTC. The full variable domain, in which reference TRBV19 and TRBJ1-2 provide the parts outside the CDR3, is DGGITQSPKYLFRKEGQNVTLSCEQNLNHDAMYWYRQDPGQGLRLIYYSQIVNDFQKGDIAEGYSVSREKKESFPLTVTSAQKNPTAFYLCASSMGTGVSYGYTFGSGTRLTVV.

This clone was counted once. This rearrangement joins TRBV18 to TRBJ1-5, with a tentative D call TRBD1 (6 bases). With 5 bases removed from V and 0 bases from J, the gap between germline ends came to 14 bases. The CDR3 is 16 amino acids. Germline V CDR1 and CDR2: KGHSH, LQKENI. The CDR3 here is CASSRDNLYSNQPQHF. The DNA for the CDR3 is TGTGCCAGCTCAAGGGACAACCTTTATAGCAATCAGCCCCAGCATTTT.

The V call is TRBV6-5, the J call TRBJ2-1; the D is unclear. The CDR3 runs 11 residues. Germline loops: CDR1 MNHEY, CDR2 SVGAGI. The V end lost 6 bases, the J end lost 9 bases, and 9 bases lay between the germline ends. CDR3 protein: CASRSNSEQFF. DNA of the CDR3: TGTGCCAGCAGGTCTAACAGTGAGCAGTTCTTC.

CDR3 residues: CASSSKRSDRGFGYYGYTF. The CDR3 DNA reads TGTGCCAGCAGCTCAAAAAGGTCGGACAGGGGGTTTGGGTACTATGGCTACACCTTC. The V call is TRBV5-6, the J call TRBJ1-2; 10 positions match TRBD1. The CDR3 loop spans 19 amino acids. J was trimmed by 3 bases and V by 3 bases; bases with no gene match: 17. The V gene's germline CDR1 is SGHDT and CDR2 YYEEEE.

The rearrangement joins TRBV30 to TRBJ2-7; 7 nucleotides line up with TRBD2. With V trimmed by 3 bases and J by 4 bases, 6 bases remained unmatched. This CDR3 comprises 13 residues. The germline gives CDR1 GTSNPN, CDR2 SVGIG (reference sequence). The DNA of the CDR3 is TGTGCCTGGAGGCGGGGGAGACAATACGAGCAGTACTTC. This codes for CAWRRGRQYEQYF. The full variable domain, in which reference TRBV30 and TRBJ2-7 provide the parts outside the CDR3, is SQTIHQWPATLVQPVGSPLSLECTVEGTSNPNLYWYRQAAGRGLQLLFYSVGIGQISSEVPQNLSASRPQDRQFILSSKKLLLSDSGFYLCAWRRGRQYEQYFGPGTRLTVT.

This clone was found once. The chain recombines TRBV20-1 with TRBJ2-3, with D perhaps matching TRBD2 (5 bases). The CDR3 runs to 15 residues. CDR1 and CDR2 from the germline V gene are DFQATT and SNEGSKA (reference sequence). V was cut by 3 bases and J by 3 bases, with 16 bases left in between. The CDR3 loop is CSASPGVFSTDTQYF. CDR3 bases: TGCAGTGCTAGTCCCGGGGTGTTTAGTACAGATACGCAGTATTTT.

V and J are TRBV19 and TRBJ2-6; TRBD1 might be the D (6 bases). The germline V gene encodes CDR1 LNHDA and CDR2 SQIVND (reference sequence). This CDR3 region has 17 residues. V was shortened by 5 bases and J by 0 bases, with 14 bases between the two germline ends. The CDR3, as DNA: TGTGCCAGTAGTCCTAGGAACAGGGCCTCTGGGGCCAACGTCCTGACTTTC. The encoded protein is CASSPRNRASGANVLTF.

This chain joins TRBV2 and TRBJ2-1; TRBD2 aligns across 8 bases. Germline V gene data show CDR1 as SNHLY and CDR2 as FYNNEI. The V segment lost 6 bases and the J segment 4 bases; nucleotides outside the gene matches: 2. This CDR3 contains 13 residues. In DNA, the CDR3 is TGTGCCAGCAGGGAGCGGGGGTACAATGAGCAGTTCTTC. Its protein is CASRERGYNEQFF.

CDR3 nucleotide sequence: TGCGCCAGCAGCCAAGATAGTACGAGACAGGATGGAAACACCATATATTTT. Its translation is CASSQDSTRQDGNTIYF. The V gene is TRBV4-3, the J gene TRBJ1-3, with D perhaps matching TRBD1 (6 bases). CDR3 length equals 17 residues. Trimming left V 0 bases short and J 3 bases short, with 15 bases between. CDR1 LGHNA and CDR2 YSLEER come from the germline V gene.

This clone was detected once. For the CDR3, the DNA is TGTGCCAGCAGCGTAGGGTTGGCAGGGACTGTCTATGGCTACACCTTC. Protein: CASSVGLAGTVYGYTF. This chain joins TRBV9 and TRBJ1-2, with a weak D call TRBD1 (5 bases). V was clipped by 0 bases and J by 4 bases, with 16 bases between them. This CDR3 contains 16 residues. CDR1 is SGDLS and CDR2 is YYNGEE in the germline V gene.

The chain joins TRBV4-1 to TRBJ1-1; D not certain. CDR3 length: 14 residues. The V end was cut by 3 bases, the J end by 1 base, with 9 bases between. CDR1 and CDR2 from the germline V gene are MGHRA and YSYEKL. The CDR3 DNA sequence: TGCGCCAGCAGCCAGGGCAGGTCGAACACTGAAGCTTTCTTT. It is translated as CASSQGRSNTEAFF.

V is TRBV9 and J is TRBJ2-1, with 12 nucleotides matching TRBD2. CDR1 and CDR2 (germline): SGDLS, YYNGEE. This CDR3 contains 15 residues. The ends lost 3 bases at V and 10 bases at J; junction bases unmatched: 8. The CDR3 nucleotides read TGTGCCAGCAGCGCGAAGACTAGCGGGGGAGACGAGCAGTTCTTC. Protein: CASSAKTSGGDEQFF.

The chain recombines TRBV5-1 with TRBJ2-2; D gene uncertain. The CDR3 extends over 15 amino acids. V lost 1 base to trimming and J lost 1 base, with 8 bases between them. Looked up from germline, CDR1 is SGHRS and CDR2 is YFSETQ. CDR3 in amino acids: CASSLLEKNTGELFF. CDR3 coding DNA: TGCGCCAGCAGCTTGCTGGAGAAGAACACCGGGGAGCTGTTTTTT.

A few counts support this clone. V and J are TRBV5-1 and TRBJ2-5; 8 bases align to TRBD2. Germline V gene data show CDR1 as SGHRS and CDR2 as YFSETQ. The CDR3 has 14 amino acids. Trimming removed 3 bases from V and 2 bases from J; junction bases left unmatched: 3. CDR3 nucleotides: TGCGCCAGCAGCTATGGCGGGGGGCAAGAGACCCAGTACTTC. This gives the protein CASSYGGGQETQYF.

The V gene is TRBV7-9, the J gene TRBJ1-1; the match to TRBD1 covers 8 bases. The ends lost 4 bases at V and 8 bases at J; junction bases unmatched: 9. The V gene's germline CDR1 is SEHNR and CDR2 FQNEAQ (reference sequence). CDR3 length: 14 residues. CDR3 residues: CASSSADRAAEAFF. The CDR3 nucleotides read TGTGCCAGCAGCTCCGCGGACAGGGCGGCAGAAGCTTTCTTT. The full variable domain, its missing parts supplied by reference TRBV7-9 and TRBJ1-1, is DTGVSQNPRHKITKRGQNVTFRCDPISEHNRLYWYRQTLGQGPEFLTYFQNEAQLEKSRLLSDRFSAERPKGSFSTLEIQRTEQGDSAMYLCASSSADRAAEAFFGQGTRLTVV.

The V and J genes are TRBV6-5 and TRBJ2-7; TRBD1 matches 9 bases. Germline V gene lookup returns CDR1 MNHEY and CDR2 SVGAGI. CDR3 length: 15 amino acids. V lost 2 bases to trimming and J lost 5 bases; unmatched junction nucleotides: 7. CDR3 DNA sequence: TGTGCCAGCAGTTACACCTGGACAGGGGCAAACGAGCAGTACTTC. Protein: CASSYTWTGANEQYF.

The chain uses TRBV19 and TRBJ1-5; D unresolved. The CDR3 has 13 residues. The V end lost 6 bases, the J end lost 4 bases, and 10 bases lay between the germline ends. Germline V gene lookup returns CDR1 LNHDA and CDR2 SQIVND (reference sequence). CDR3 sequence (DNA): TGTGCCAGTAGCGAGGGAAAGAATCAGCCCCAGCATTTT. This translates into CASSEGKNQPQHF.

This chain connects TRBV2 to TRBJ2-3, with 11 bases aligning to TRBD2. The CDR3 sequence is 17 residues long. Germline V CDR1 and CDR2: SNHLY, FYNNEI. The V and J ends lost 6 bases and 0 bases, in that order; junction bases with no gene match: 8. Written as DNA, the CDR3 is TGTGCCAGCAGCAGATGGACTAGCGGGTGGAGCACAGATACGCAGTATTTT. Protein product: CASSRWTSGWSTDTQYF.